Listed below are T cell receptor beta chains from one sample, sequenced in a study of patients and donors after allogeneic stem cell transplantation. TCRdb called the RT-PCR reads again in MiXCR, with one record for every CDR3 protein. Among about 110,000 distinct CDR3 sequences listed, approximately 40% were seen once. The source material was blood, either unsorted or a sorted T cell fraction (not recorded which). These TCRs come from a human donor who was either an allogeneic HSCT recipient or a stem cell or donor lymphocyte infusion donor (not recorded which). It is not recorded whose cells these are; they may come from a transplant donor. The CDR3 runs from the conserved cysteine through the conserved F or W. The D gene is left open where the match is weak. Expanded clones are given a class, and other clones once, few, many or no size at all.

clone size: few; V gene: TRBV29-1; J gene: TRBJ2-1; D gene: -; CDR3 DNA: TGCAGCGTTCCGGGGTCCCCCCCCGGGAATGAGCAGTTCTTC; CDR3 protein: CSVPGSPPGNEQFF
clone size: few; V gene: TRBV27; J gene: TRBJ2-3; D gene: -; CDR3 DNA: TGTGCCAGCAGTTCCGTCTGGGGCACAGATACGCAGTATTTT; CDR3 protein: CASSSVWGTDTQYF
clone size: -; V gene: TRBV12-3/TRBV12-4; J gene: TRBJ2-1; D gene: TRBD2; CDR3 DNA: TGTGCCAGCAGTCTAGCGGGCCCTAATGAGCAGTTCTTC; CDR3 protein: CASSLAGPNEQFF
clone size: -; V gene: TRBV7-2; J gene: TRBJ2-3; D gene: TRBD2; CDR3 DNA: TGTGCCAGCAGCCTTAGCGGGATGACAGATACGCAGTATTTT; CDR3 protein: CASSLSGMTDTQYF
clone size: -; V gene: TRBV6-2/TRBV6-3; J gene: TRBJ2-1; D gene: TRBD2; CDR3 DNA: TGTGCCAGCACCAGCGGGAGGGCAGGGTATGAGCAGTTCTTC; CDR3 protein: CASTSGRAGYEQFF
clone size: -; V gene: TRBV12-3/TRBV12-4; J gene: TRBJ2-3; D gene: -; CDR3 DNA: TGTGCCAGCAGATCCAGGACTTTCACAGATACGCAGTATTTT; CDR3 protein: CASRSRTFTDTQYF
clone size: -; V gene: TRBV27; J gene: TRBJ2-1; D gene: TRBD2; CDR3 DNA: TGTGCCAGCAGTTTATGGCGGATGGGTACTAGCGGGAGGGACAATGAGCAGTTCTTC; CDR3 protein: CASSLWRMGTSGRDNEQFF
clone size: few; V gene: TRBV4-2; J gene: TRBJ1-5; D gene: -; CDR3 DNA: TGTGCCAGCAGCCAATCCCCACAGTTTAGCAATCAGCCCCAGCATTTT; CDR3 protein: CASSQSPQFSNQPQHF
clone size: -; V gene: TRBV20-1; J gene: TRBJ2-7; D gene: TRBD1; CDR3 DNA: TGCAGTGCTAGAGGACAGGGGCTGATCTACGAGCAGTACTTC; CDR3 protein: CSARGQGLIYEQYF
clone size: few; V gene: TRBV6-2/TRBV6-3; J gene: TRBJ1-1; D gene: TRBD1; CDR3 DNA: TGTGCCAGCAGTACAGGGGGCCGGACTGAAGCTTTCTTT; CDR3 protein: CASSTGGRTEAFF
clone size: -; V gene: TRBV29-1; J gene: TRBJ2-1; D gene: -; CDR3 DNA: TGCAGCGCAACCTCCAGGCAGGGTTCTGAGCAGTTCTTC; CDR3 protein: CSATSRQGSEQFF
clone size: few; V gene: TRBV7-6; J gene: TRBJ1-6; D gene: -; CDR3 DNA: TGTGCCAGCAGCTTAGCGCGAACAGGCTCACCCCTCCACTTT; CDR3 protein: CASSLARTGSPLHF
clone size: -; V gene: TRBV10-1; J gene: TRBJ2-3; D gene: -; CDR3 DNA: TGCGCCAGCAGTGATTGGGGGCGAAATACGCAGTATTTT; CDR3 protein: CASSDWGRNTQYF
clone size: once; V gene: TRBV4-3; J gene: TRBJ2-7; D gene: TRBD2; CDR3 DNA: TGCGCCAGCAGCTCCTCGGTGACTAGCGGGAGTTACGAGCAGTACTTC; CDR3 protein: CASSSSVTSGSYEQYF
clone size: -; V gene: TRBV7-9; J gene: TRBJ1-1; D gene: -; CDR3 DNA: TGTGCCAGCAGCCCGTGGGGCAGGGAGAACACTGAAGCTTTCTTT; CDR3 protein: CASSPWGRENTEAFF
clone size: -; V gene: TRBV7-2; J gene: TRBJ1-2; D gene: -; CDR3 DNA: TGTGCCAGCAGCTTAGGGGAAGCCTATGGCTACACCTTC; CDR3 protein: CASSLGEAYGYTF
clone size: many; V gene: TRBV20-1; J gene: TRBJ2-3; D gene: TRBD2; CDR3 DNA: TGCAGTGCAACTAGCGGGAGTCAAGATACGCAGTATTTT; CDR3 protein: CSATSGSQDTQYF
clone size: -; V gene: TRBV12-3/TRBV12-4; J gene: TRBJ1-1; D gene: -; CDR3 DNA: TGTGCCAGCAGTTGGAAACCGATGGCCCAAGCTTTCTTT; CDR3 protein: CASSWKPMAQAFF
clone size: -; V gene: TRBV5-6; J gene: TRBJ2-5; D gene: TRBD2; CDR3 DNA: TGTGCCAGCAGCTTGGGAGCGGGGGACCAAGAGACCCAGTACTTC; CDR3 protein: CASSLGAGDQETQYF
clone size: many; V gene: TRBV12-3/TRBV12-4; J gene: TRBJ1-2; D gene: TRBD1; CDR3 DNA: TGTGCCACCTGGGACAGAGGCTACACCTTC; CDR3 protein: CATWDRGYTF
clone size: few; V gene: TRBV20-1; J gene: TRBJ2-3; D gene: -; CDR3 DNA: TGCAGTGCTAGTACCGCCACAGATACGCAGTATTTT; CDR3 protein: CSASTATDTQYF
clone size: -; V gene: TRBV28; J gene: TRBJ2-1; D gene: -; CDR3 DNA: TGTGCCAGCAGCCAATACAATGAGCAGTTCTTC; CDR3 protein: CASSQYNEQFF
clone size: -; V gene: TRBV5-1; J gene: TRBJ2-1; D gene: TRBD2; CDR3 DNA: TGCGCCAGCAGCCCTCCGGGACTACAATACAATGAGCAGTTCTTC; CDR3 protein: CASSPPGLQYNEQFF
clone size: few; V gene: TRBV25-1; J gene: TRBJ1-1; D gene: -; CDR3 DNA: TGTGCCAGCAGAATACAGGGTTACACTGAAGCTTTCTTT; CDR3 protein: CASRIQGYTEAFF
clone size: few; V gene: TRBV28; J gene: TRBJ1-5; D gene: -; CDR3 DNA: TGTGCCAGCAGCTATCCTCAGGGCGGGTATAGCAATCAGCCCCAGCATTTT; CDR3 protein: CASSYPQGGYSNQPQHF
clone size: -; V gene: TRBV19; J gene: TRBJ1-1; D gene: -; CDR3 DNA: TGTGCCAGTAGTATCTTCCGGACTCCGAACACTGAAGCTTTCTTT; CDR3 protein: CASSIFRTPNTEAFF
clone size: few; V gene: TRBV7-2; J gene: TRBJ1-3; D gene: -; CDR3 DNA: TGTGCCAGCAGCCCTGGCCCGAGCTCTGGAAACACCATATATTTT; CDR3 protein: CASSPGPSSGNTIYF
clone size: -; V gene: TRBV27; J gene: TRBJ2-5; D gene: TRBD2; CDR3 DNA: TGTGCCAGCAGTACCCGGGCTACTAGCGGACAAGAGACCCAGTACTTC; CDR3 protein: CASSTRATSGQETQYF
clone size: -; V gene: TRBV20-1; J gene: TRBJ2-7; D gene: TRBD2; CDR3 DNA: TGCAGTGCTCCCCCGCTAGCGGGAGTCGGCTACGAGCAGTACTTC; CDR3 protein: CSAPPLAGVGYEQYF
clone size: -; V gene: TRBV20-1; J gene: TRBJ2-1; D gene: TRBD2; CDR3 DNA: TGCAGTGCTAGAGACGGGGGGAGTGGGGCTAGGAATGAGCAGTTCTTC; CDR3 protein: CSARDGGSGARNEQFF
clone size: few; V gene: TRBV5-6; J gene: TRBJ1-3; D gene: -; CDR3 DNA: TGTGCCAGCACATCGGATTGGGGATCCGGAAACACCATATATTTT; CDR3 protein: CASTSDWGSGNTIYF
clone size: -; V gene: TRBV20-1; J gene: TRBJ2-1; D gene: -; CDR3 DNA: TGCAGTGCTAGAGGGGGGAGGACTCTACCCTACAATGAGCAGTTCTTC; CDR3 protein: CSARGGRTLPYNEQFF
clone size: many; V gene: TRBV6-2/TRBV6-3; J gene: TRBJ2-4; D gene: -; CDR3 DNA: TGTGCCAGCAGTGGGGACACCAAAAACATTCAGTACTTC; CDR3 protein: CASSGDTKNIQYF
clone size: -; V gene: TRBV15; J gene: TRBJ2-4; D gene: TRBD1; CDR3 DNA: TGTGCCACCAGCAGACCGGACAGGGGGCCCAACATTCAGTACTTC; CDR3 protein: CATSRPDRGPNIQYF
clone size: few; V gene: TRBV11-2; J gene: TRBJ1-1; D gene: -; CDR3 DNA: TGTGCCAGCAGGTCGACAGTCCTAGGGACTGAAGCTTTCTTT; CDR3 protein: CASRSTVLGTEAFF
clone size: -; V gene: TRBV7-2; J gene: TRBJ2-1; D gene: -; CDR3 DNA: TGTGCCAGCACCCCCCGACGTGGGGAGGCCTTCAATGAGCAGTTCTTC; CDR3 protein: CASTPRRGEAFNEQFF
clone size: -; V gene: TRBV7-4; J gene: TRBJ2-1; D gene: -; CDR3 DNA: TGTGCCAGCAGCTTAAACCCCCCGGGACCCAAGGGGGGGAATGAGCAGTTCTTC; CDR3 protein: CASSLNPPGPKGGNEQFF
clone size: -; V gene: TRBV3-1; J gene: TRBJ2-5; D gene: -; CDR3 DNA: TGTGCCAGCAGCGTTACAGGTGACCAAGAGACCCAGTACTTC; CDR3 protein: CASSVTGDQETQYF
clone size: -; V gene: TRBV5-6; J gene: TRBJ2-1; D gene: -; CDR3 DNA: TGTGCCAGCAAAGAGACGCGCAGGAATGAGCAGTTCTTC; CDR3 protein: CASKETRRNEQFF
clone size: -; V gene: TRBV5-1; J gene: TRBJ2-3; D gene: -; CDR3 DNA: TGCGCCAGCAGCTTGGAAGTCGGTTCTTCAGATACGCAGTATTTT; CDR3 protein: CASSLEVGSSDTQYF
clone size: few; V gene: TRBV29-1; J gene: TRBJ2-7; D gene: -; CDR3 DNA: TGCAGCGAGCTCACCGAGCAGTACTTC; CDR3 protein: CSELTEQYF
clone size: many; V gene: TRBV7-2; J gene: TRBJ2-5; D gene: -; CDR3 DNA: TGTGCCAGCAGCTCCACAGGGAGCGGGCGAGAGACCCAGTACTTC; CDR3 protein: CASSSTGSGRETQYF
clone size: -; V gene: TRBV20-1; J gene: TRBJ2-2; D gene: TRBD2; CDR3 DNA: TGCAGTGCTGGGAGCGGGAGGCGAGACACCGGGGAGCTGTTTTTT; CDR3 protein: CSAGSGRRDTGELFF
clone size: -; V gene: TRBV12-3/TRBV12-4; J gene: TRBJ1-2; D gene: -; CDR3 DNA: TGTGCCAGCAGTTTAGCCGAGGGAGGCTACACCTTC; CDR3 protein: CASSLAEGGYTF
clone size: few; V gene: TRBV6-2/TRBV6-3; J gene: TRBJ1-6; D gene: -; CDR3 DNA: TGTGCCAGCAGTTGGTGGGACATCCATAATTCACCCCTCCACTTT; CDR3 protein: CASSWWDIHNSPLHF